These 29 T cell receptor beta chains were sequenced from one sample in a study of CD8 T cells in ankylosing spondylitis. TCRdb used MiXCR to reprocess the 5' RACE reads, holding one entry per CDR3 protein. The sample has under 200,000 distinct CDR3 sequences; around a tenth are singletons. Sequencing used blood, either unsorted or a sorted T cell fraction (not recorded which). All receptors come from a female donor with ankylosing spondylitis or in good health (not recorded which).

This clonotype was found many times. This chain uses TRBV7-9 with TRBJ2-7; 7 positions agree with TRBD1. Germline assignment: CDR1 SEHNR and CDR2 FQNEAQ (reference sequence). CDR3 length: 14 residues. Trimming took 5 bases from V and 1 from J; bases not matched to a gene: 5. The CDR3: CASSPTDRSYEQYF. The CDR3 DNA reads TGTGCCAGCAGCCCAACGGACAGGTCCTACGAGCAGTACTTC.

Many counts were recorded for this clonotype. The chain couples TRBV9 to TRBJ2-1; 10 bases match TRBD1. V shed 7 bases and J 15 bases; nucleotides not matched to a gene: 7. From germline, CDR1 is SGDLS and CDR2 YYNGEE. The CDR3 runs 11 residues. The CDR3 DNA follows: TGTGCCAGCCCCCGGACAGGGGGACCGTTCTTC. It yields the protein CASPRTGGPFF.

The chain joins TRBV3-1 to TRBJ2-4; D could derive from TRBD1 or TRBD2 (5 bases each). The ends were cut back, 1 base at V and 7 bases at J, with 14 bases in the middle. The length of the CDR3 is 15 residues. Germline values: CDR1 LGHDT, CDR2 YNNKEL (reference sequence). This chain's CDR3 is CASSQGWGRGNIQYF. CDR3 sequence (DNA): TGTGCCAGCAGCCAAGGATGGGGGAGAGGCAACATTCAGTACTTC.

This clonotype has ten or more counts. The chain is built from TRBV6-5 and TRBJ2-1, with 8 positions matching TRBD2. Germline CDR1 is MNHEY and CDR2 is SVGAGI. This CDR3 region has 11 residues. V gave up 10 bases and J gave up 8 bases; unmatched junction bases: 4. CDR3 region: CATFSGDEQFF. CDR3 sequence (DNA): TGTGCCACCTTTAGCGGGGATGAGCAGTTCTTC.

This clonotype was seen only a few times. The J gene is TRBJ2-2, the V gene TRBV12-3 or TRBV12-4, with D unresolved. V lost 11 bases and J lost 0, with 10 bases in between. This CDR3 has 13 amino acids. The CDR3 protein is CAGRPPNTGELFF. The CDR3 nucleotides read TGTGCCGGCCGACCGCCGAACACCGGGGAGCTGTTTTTT.

Many counts were recorded for this clonotype. The chain links TRBV12-3 or TRBV12-4 to TRBJ2-7, with D unresolved. The ends were cut back, 4 bases at V and 5 bases at J, with 9 bases in the middle. This CDR3 contains 12 residues. This CDR3 reads CASSSDTHEQYF. In DNA form, the CDR3 reads TGTGCCAGCAGTTCGGATACCCACGAGCAGTACTTC.

The chain couples TRBV6-5 to TRBJ2-7; D unclear. The V gene's germline CDR1 is MNHEY and CDR2 SVGAGI. This CDR3 is built from 17 residues. Trimming left V 0 bases short and J 0 bases short, with 15 bases between. In DNA, the CDR3 is TGTGCCAGCAGTTACTCGGGCATAACCTCCTCCTCCTACGAGCAGTACTTC. Translated, it gives CASSYSGITSSSYEQYF.

This clonotype appeared a few times. The V call is TRBV7-8, the J call TRBJ1-1; D may be TRBD1 (6 bases). Trimming removed 5 bases at V and 2 bases at J, with 12 bases between. The CDR3 contains 14 residues. Germline V gene data show CDR1 as SGHVS and CDR2 as FQNEAQ. The CDR3 DNA reads as TGTGCCAGCAGCCCCAGGACAGAAAACACTGAAGCTTTCTTT. Translated: CASSPRTENTEAFF.

The CDR3 DNA reads TGTGCCAGCAGCCCAGGAGGGACAGTTTCTACAGATACGCAGTATTTT. Translating it yields CASSPGGTVSTDTQYF. The rearrangement links TRBV7-9 to TRBJ2-3, with D possibly TRBD1 on 7 matching bases. Trimming shortened V by 5 bases and J by 3 bases, and 18 bases separated the two germline ends. The CDR3 totals 16 residues. The germline V gene encodes CDR1 SEHNR and CDR2 FQNEAQ (reference sequence).

There are a few counts of this clonotype. The chain has TRBV15 and TRBJ2-2, with D possibly being TRBD2 (6 bases). V was trimmed by 1 base and J by 7 bases, leaving 10 bases between them. Germline V gene data show CDR1 as LNHNV and CDR2 as YYDKDF (reference sequence). The CDR3 runs 14 residues. Here the CDR3 reads CATSRVLAIGELFF. DNA for the CDR3: TGTGCCACCAGCAGAGTCCTAGCGATCGGGGAGCTGTTTTTT.

This clonotype was found a few times. The J gene is TRBJ2-7, the V gene TRBV5-6, with a possible D match to TRBD2 (6 bases). V was clipped by 4 bases and J by 1 base, with 9 bases between them. CDR1 is SGHDT, CDR2 YYEEEE, per germline. The CDR3 covers 13 residues. CDR3 sequence: CASSEGLSYEQYF. The CDR3 nucleotides read TGTGCCAGCAGCGAGGGACTTTCCTACGAGCAGTACTTC.

This clonotype came up a few times. The chain employs TRBV10-2 and TRBJ2-1; possibly TRBD2 for D (6 bases). The V end lost 2 bases, the J end lost 4 bases, and 12 bases lay between the germline ends. The CDR3 is 15 residues long. Germline assignment: CDR1 WSHSY and CDR2 SAAADI. The CDR3 reads CASSEGTAPYNEQFF. CDR3 nucleotides: TGCGCCAGCAGTGAGGGGACTGCACCGTACAATGAGCAGTTCTTC.

This chain connects TRBV5-5 to TRBJ2-2; D might be TRBD2 (5 bases). The CDR3 is 13 amino acids. The germline gives CDR1 SGHKS, CDR2 YYEKEE (reference sequence). V shed 4 bases and J shed 7 bases, with 11 bases lying between them. The CDR3 sequence: CASSPGNLGELFF. As DNA, the CDR3 is TGTGCCAGCAGCCCGGGGAACCTCGGGGAGCTGTTTTTT. Full variable domain (rest looked up from reference TRBV5-5 and TRBJ2-2): DAGVTQSPTHLIKTRGQQVTLRCSPISGHKSVSWYQQVLGQGPQFIFQYYEKEERGRGNFPDRFSARQFPNYSSELNVNALLLGDSALYLCASSPGNLGELFFGEGSRLTVL.

This clonotype was recorded a few times. The chain couples TRBV6-5 to TRBJ2-5, with 7 nucleotides matching TRBD2. The germline gives CDR1 MNHEY, CDR2 SVGAGI. The trim removed 2 bases at V and 2 bases at J, leaving 5 bases unmatched. The CDR3 is 15 amino acids. The CDR3 is CASSYGGGTQETQYF. For the CDR3, the DNA is TGTGCCAGCAGTTACGGCGGGGGAACTCAAGAGACCCAGTACTTC.

The V call is TRBV28, the J call TRBJ2-7; 7 nucleotides align to TRBD1. Germline V gene lookup returns CDR1 MDHEN and CDR2 SYDVKM. J gave up 2 bases and V 6 bases, and 4 bases lay outside the gene matches. The CDR3 loop spans 13 amino acids. The CDR3 here is CASRDGQAYEQYF. CDR3 DNA: TGTGCCAGCAGAGACGGACAGGCCTACGAGCAGTACTTC.

A few counts support this clonotype. The rearrangement uses TRBV4-3 and TRBJ2-3; 9 bases fit TRBD2. J was trimmed by 4 bases and V by 1 base; bases with no gene match: 9. Germline loops: CDR1 LGHNA, CDR2 YSLEER. The CDR3 is 17 amino acids. The CDR3 is CASSQAAGGVGADTQYF. The CDR3 DNA follows: TGCGCCAGCAGCCAAGCCGCGGGAGGGGTGGGCGCAGATACGCAGTATTTT.

The V and J genes are TRBV27 and TRBJ2-4; 7 positions agree with TRBD1. CDR3 length: 16 residues. Per the germline V gene, CDR1 is MNHEY and CDR2 is SMNVEV (reference sequence). V trimming: 4 bases; J trimming: 6 bases; junction bases outside the gene matches: 12. The CDR3 sequence: CASSSLPTGVGNIQYF. CDR3 DNA: TGTGCCAGCAGTTCCCTCCCCACAGGGGTGGGAAACATTCAGTACTTC.

This clonotype was detected many times. The chain employs TRBV12-3 or TRBV12-4 and TRBJ2-2; D gene ambiguous. The CDR3 spans 12 residues. V lost 6 bases and J 4 bases, leaving 6 bases between the germline ends. CDR3 bases: TGTGCCAGCAGGGACGTCACCGGGGAGCTGTTTTTT. Its protein is CASRDVTGELFF.

This clonotype has a handful of counts. The chain employs TRBV12-3 or TRBV12-4 and TRBJ2-1; TRBD2 agrees at 8 bases. V lost 7 bases and J lost 4; bases outside the gene matches: 21. The CDR3 is 19 amino acids. The CDR3 coding sequence is TGTGCCAGCACCGCTCTAACGCGGGGAGCGGGAGATCTTTACAATGAGCAGTTCTTC. It codes for CASTALTRGAGDLYNEQFF.

This clonotype was seen a few times. The V call is TRBV13, the J call TRBJ2-1; a possible D gene is TRBD2 (6 bases). The V gene lost 3 bases and the J gene lost 6 bases, with 18 bases spanning the gap. The CDR3 sequence is 16 residues long. Germline lookup yields CDR1 PRHDT and CDR2 FYEKMQ (reference sequence). The CDR3 region is CASSFGGKGVVNEQFF. Written as DNA, the CDR3 is TGTGCCAGCAGCTTTGGGGGGAAAGGGGTGGTCAATGAGCAGTTCTTC.

This clonotype was observed a handful of times. V and J are TRBV28 and TRBJ2-5, with D perhaps TRBD1 or TRBD2 (5 bases each). Germline V CDR1 and CDR2: MDHEN, SYDVKM. With 6 bases removed from V and 5 bases from J, the gap between germline ends came to 13 bases. The CDR3 contains 13 residues. The CDR3 DNA follows: TGTGCCAGCAGCCCCGGGGCCGTGGAGACCCAGTACTTC. This encodes CASSPGAVETQYF.

This clonotype was counted only a few times. The J gene is TRBJ2-3, the V gene TRBV28, with a weak D call TRBD1 (6 bases). Germline V lookup: CDR1 MDHEN, CDR2 SYDVKM. The V end lost 5 bases, the J end lost 2 bases, and 14 bases lay between the germline ends. The CDR3 has 15 residues. This CDR3 is CASSRRTVNTDTQYF. Here the CDR3 DNA reads TGTGCCAGCAGTCGTAGGACAGTTAACACAGATACGCAGTATTTT. Full variable domain (rest looked up from reference TRBV28 and TRBJ2-3): DVKVTQSSRYLVKRTGEKVFLECVQDMDHENMFWYRQDPGLGLRLIYFSYDVKMKEKGDIPEGYSVSREKKERFSLILESASTNQTSMYLCASSRRTVNTDTQYFGPGTRLTVL.

This clonotype appeared a few times. The chain joins TRBV14 to TRBJ2-7; TRBD2 matches at 8 bases. The CDR3 is 15 residues long. V shed 8 bases and J 1 base; nucleotides not matched to a gene: 10. Germline V gives CDR1 SGHDN, CDR2 FVKESK. The CDR3 loop reads CASRPTSEGSYEQYF. The CDR3 DNA reads TGTGCCAGCCGCCCGACTAGCGAGGGATCCTACGAGCAGTACTTC.

Only a few counts were recorded for this clonotype. The CDR3 region has the DNA TGTGCCAGCAGCCCCCGCGGCCTCGGTTACAATGAGCAGTTCTTC. Residues: CASSPRGLGYNEQFF. The J gene is TRBJ2-1, the V gene TRBV7-6; the D is unclear. The CDR3 covers 15 residues. Between the trimmed V and J ends, which lost 5 bases and 4 bases, there was a span of 15 bases. Per germline, CDR1 SGHVS and CDR2 FNYEAQ.

This clonotype was seen at least ten times. The CDR3 DNA reads as TGTGCCAGCAGCCATGACAACGACAGATACAATGAGCAGTTCTTC. Protein: CASSHDNDRYNEQFF. This chain joins TRBV7-9 and TRBJ2-1, with D tentatively TRBD1 (5 bases). Germline CDR1 is SEHNR and CDR2 is FQNEAQ (reference sequence). The CDR3 consists of 15 residues. The V and J ends lost 5 bases and 4 bases respectively, with 15 bases between them.

This chain uses TRBV12-3 or TRBV12-4 with TRBJ2-1; possibly TRBD2 for D (7 bases). There are 17 residues in the CDR3. Trimming cost V 7 bases and J 2 bases, with 21 bases left between them. The DNA of the CDR3 is TGTGCCAGCAACAAGGTCGGGGGGCGCCCCCCCTACAATGAGCAGTTCTTC. This sequence encodes CASNKVGGRPPYNEQFF.

The sample holds many counts of this clonotype. The chain combines TRBV7-2 with TRBJ2-3; TRBD2 matches at 10 bases. This CDR3 region has 17 residues. Germline lookup yields CDR1 SGHTA and CDR2 FQGNSA. V shed 0 bases, J shed 4 bases, and the junction held 7 bases outside the gene matches. The CDR3 reads CASSLATSGASPDTQYF. CDR3 bases: TGTGCCAGCAGCTTAGCAACTAGCGGGGCGAGCCCAGATACGCAGTATTTT.

This clonotype was seen at least ten times. The genes are TRBV29-1 and TRBJ2-1; tentatively, D is TRBD2 (6 bases). The V gene lost 6 bases and the J gene lost 5 bases, with 14 bases spanning the gap. Germline-derived CDR1 and CDR2 are SQVTM and ANQGSEA. The CDR3 totals 13 residues. This CDR3 is CSVDRDSDNEQFF. The CDR3 DNA follows: TGCAGCGTGGATCGGGACTCTGACAATGAGCAGTTCTTC.

The table lists this clonotype with a few counts. This chain connects TRBV6-6 to TRBJ2-1, with 10 bases fitting TRBD2. After removal of 5 bases from V and 9 bases from J, the junction contained 10 bases not matched to a gene. Germline values: CDR1 MNHNY, CDR2 SVGAGI (reference sequence). The CDR3 runs 15 residues. The CDR3 DNA reads as TGTGCCAGCAGTGAACTAGCGGGAAGAAGGGGTGAGCAGTTCTTC. This codes for CASSELAGRRGEQFF.